This record looks at one TCR beta chain sequence and its context. These data belong to a study of OX40 agonist ivuxolimab in advanced cancers. As for the study in general: Each patient was given ivuxolimab into a vein every 2 weeks, at 0.01 to 10 mg/kg. Patients with prior anti-PD-1, anti-PD-L1 or anti-CTLA-4 therapy were eligible; 35% to 50% had some. The mean age was approximately 56 years, ranging from roughly 23 to 79, with less than 90% of participants male.

The table came from immunoSEQ multiplex PCR; TCRdb's copy has only in-frame clones and leaves some out. Of fewer than 95,000 clones in the sample, 90% were seen once. Autoimmune disease history or systemic immunosuppression disqualified patients. The sequencing here drew on CD4+ or CD8+ T cells sorted from blood, taken in a trial of the OX40 agonist ivuxolimab. This TCR was sampled from an adult with an advanced solid tumor such as melanoma, head and neck, liver or kidney cancer.

The CDR3 reads CASSSPLGTSPGGNEQFF. CDR3 in DNA: TGTGCCAGCAGCTCCCCTCTCGGGACTAGCCCCGGTGGTAATGAGCAGTTCTTC. This chain links TRBV11-3 with TRBJ2-1, with 9 bases lining up with TRBD2. The length of the CDR3 is 18 residues. Trimming cost V 4 bases and J 7 bases; bases outside gene matches: 17. Germline V CDR1 and CDR2: SGHNT, YENEEA.